Below, 22 T cell receptor beta chains from the same sample are listed, as sequenced in a study of CD8 T cells in Susac syndrome (dated by TCRdb to between 2019 and 2020). Library generation was performed with the immunoSEQ multiplex PCR assay. RNA was extracted using the RNeasy kit, and roughly 0.5 to 1 ug of the RNA was reverse transcribed with random hexamers. TCRdb's own reprocessing of the public reads used fastp at Q25 and MiXCR and kept productive beta chains. Each entry merges the rows of one CDR3 protein and shows their most common DNA and genes. Recorded for this sample are about 85,000 distinct CDR3 sequences; approximately 94% of them occurred a single time. About 0.27% of the sample lies in the top ten. Sequencing used CD8+ T cells from PBMCs. The receptors shown here come from a human donor in good health.

The gene calls are TRBV20-1 and TRBJ1-5; D gene uncertain. Between the trimmed V and J ends, which lost 0 bases and 2 bases, there was a span of 11 bases. CDR1 DFQATT and CDR2 SNEGSKA come from the germline V gene (reference sequence). The CDR3 covers 15 residues. CDR3 loop: CSARELTWGNQPQHF. CDR3 sequence (DNA): TGCAGTGCTAGAGAATTGACGTGGGGCAATCAGCCCCAGCATTTT.

The chain employs TRBV10-3 and TRBJ2-5; possibly TRBD1 for D (5 bases). Germline CDR1 reads ENHRY; CDR2 reads SYGVKD. The V end lost 2 bases, the J end lost 6 bases, and 16 bases lay between the germline ends. This CDR3 contains 15 residues. The CDR3 nucleotides read TGTGCCATCAGTGAGCCAGTCGACAGCTTTAAGACCCAGTACTTC. The encoded protein is CAISEPVDSFKTQYF.

The rearrangement uses TRBV4-3 and TRBJ2-7, with unresolved D. The length of the CDR3 is 17 residues. The germline V gene has CDR1 LGHNA and CDR2 YSLEER. The V and J ends lost 0 bases and 1 base respectively, with 16 bases between them. CDR3: CASSQDQAALLSYEQYF. CDR3 bases: TGCGCCAGCAGCCAAGATCAGGCGGCACTTCTTTCCTACGAGCAGTACTTC.

V and J are TRBV2 and TRBJ1-5; D gene uncertain. The V gene lost 4 bases and the J gene lost 2 bases, with 9 bases spanning the gap. CDR3 length: 14 amino acids. Germline values: CDR1 SNHLY, CDR2 FYNNEI. CDR3 loop: CASSGRVGNQPQHF. The CDR3 DNA sequence: TGTGCCAGCAGTGGCCGAGTCGGCAATCAGCCCCAGCATTTT.

The V gene is TRBV4-1, the J gene TRBJ1-2, with no clear D. The length of the CDR3 is 14 residues. Germline V gene lookup returns CDR1 MGHRA and CDR2 YSYEKL. The V gene lost 1 base and the J gene lost 0 bases, with 6 bases spanning the gap. CDR3 region: CASSQVSANYGYTF. In DNA form, the CDR3 reads TGCGCCAGCAGCCAAGTCTCGGCTAACTATGGCTACACCTTC.

This chain joins TRBV7-9 and TRBJ2-1; D uncertain. Germline V gene sequence: CDR1 SEHNR, CDR2 FQNEAQ (reference sequence). Trimming removed 1 base at V and 8 bases at J, with 6 bases between. The CDR3 spans 12 residues. The chain's CDR3 is CASSLDGDEQFF. CDR3 sequence (DNA): TGTGCCAGCAGCTTAGATGGGGATGAGCAGTTCTTC.

J is TRBJ2-3 and V is TRBV5-4; D not certain. The CDR3 consists of 13 residues. Germline V gene lookup returns CDR1 SGHNT and CDR2 YYREEE (reference sequence). V lost 0 bases and J 5 bases, leaving 7 bases between the germline ends. The CDR3 nucleotides are TGTGCCAGCAGCTTGGACCACGGAGATACGCAGTATTTT. Residues: CASSLDHGDTQYF.

V is TRBV5-1 and J is TRBJ2-2; D ambiguous. The CDR3 is 14 amino acids. Trimming removed 0 bases from V and 5 bases from J, with 8 bases in between. Looked up from germline, CDR1 is SGHRS and CDR2 is YFSETQ. CDR3 in amino acids: CASSLGQRTGELFF. In DNA, the CDR3 is TGCGCCAGCAGCTTGGGGCAACGGACCGGGGAGCTGTTTTTT.

The chain employs TRBV20-1 and TRBJ2-7, with a possible D match to TRBD1 (5 bases). The CDR3 is 12 amino acids. The germline V gene has CDR1 DFQATT and CDR2 SNEGSKA (reference sequence). The germline V and J ends were trimmed by 8 bases and 0 bases, with 11 bases remaining between them. Written as DNA, the CDR3 is TGCAGTCCTCGGACAAACTCCTACGAGCAGTACGTC. It encodes CSPRTNSYEQYV.

The chain couples TRBV2 to TRBJ1-2; the D is unclear. This CDR3 has 13 residues. CDR1 and CDR2 from the germline V gene are SNHLY and FYNNEI. V was trimmed by 8 bases and J by 9 bases, leaving 19 bases between them. The CDR3 protein is CASGSGARPSYTF. Here the CDR3 DNA reads TGTGCCAGCGGGTCCGGCGCCCGACCCAGCTACACCTTC.

The chain links TRBV19 to TRBJ1-5, with D tentatively TRBD1 (5 bases). V shed 4 bases and J shed 3 bases, with 19 bases lying between them. The V gene's germline CDR1 is LNHDA and CDR2 SQIVND (reference sequence). The CDR3 runs to 17 residues. The CDR3 DNA reads TGTGCCAGTAGTAAGGGGCAGGTCGACGGGGTCAATCAGCCCCAGCATTTT. This codes for CASSKGQVDGVNQPQHF.

CDR3 bases: TGTGCCAGCACCCTCGGGACCGGGGAGCTGTTTTTT. The encoded protein is CASTLGTGELFF. This chain joins TRBV27 and TRBJ2-2; D not resolved. V lost 7 bases and J lost 5, with 8 bases in between. This CDR3 region has 12 residues. The V gene's germline CDR1 is MNHEY and CDR2 SMNVEV (reference sequence).

The chain joins TRBV5-1 to TRBJ2-7, with 8 bases fitting TRBD1. Germline CDR1 is SGHRS and CDR2 is YFSETQ. V dropped 6 bases and J dropped 4; count of bases not matched to a gene: 9. The CDR3 extends over 14 amino acids. The DNA for the CDR3 is TGCGCCAGCACCCCTGGACAGGGCCCTTACGAGCAGTACTTC. This translates into CASTPGQGPYEQYF.

This clonotype appeared a single time. V gene TRBV7-9 combines with J gene TRBJ2-7, with D hard to call. V gave up 5 bases and J gave up 2 bases, with 7 bases separating them. The length of the CDR3 is 12 residues. Germline V gives CDR1 SEHNR, CDR2 FQNEAQ (reference sequence). CDR3 nucleotides: TGTGCCAGCAGCCATGGGACCTACGAGCAGTACGTC. This sequence encodes CASSHGTYEQYV.

This chain links TRBV20-1 with TRBJ2-1; 9 bases align to TRBD2. Germline CDR1 is DFQATT and CDR2 is SNEGSKA (reference sequence). CDR3 size: 18 residues. V lost 0 bases, J lost 4 bases, and 13 bases stayed unmatched. CDR3 DNA sequence: TGCAGTGCTAGAGATCCTATTCAAAGCGGGAGGATTTACAATGAGCAGTTCTTC. This codes for CSARDPIQSGRIYNEQFF.

The rearrangement links TRBV15 to TRBJ2-7; D gene uncertain. The V end lost 3 bases, the J end lost 9 bases, and 12 bases lay between the germline ends. The V gene's germline CDR1 is LNHNV and CDR2 YYDKDF (reference sequence). The length of the CDR3 is 12 residues. CDR3 region: CATSRTTPPQYF. CDR3 in DNA: TGTGCCACCAGCAGGACAACACCACCGCAGTACTTC.

The rearrangement uses TRBV19 and TRBJ2-7; tentative D call: TRBD1 (5 bases). Germline lookup yields CDR1 LNHDA and CDR2 SQIVND (reference sequence). Deletions cut 1 base from V and 3 bases from J, with 10 bases between. This CDR3 is built from 14 residues. The CDR3 region is CASSIGFTGYEQYF. The CDR3 DNA reads as TGTGCCAGTAGTATAGGGTTCACAGGCTACGAGCAGTACTTC.

The table lists this clonotype with a few counts. The chain has TRBV24-1 and TRBJ2-7; D remains unclear. The CDR3 length is 11 residues. The ends were cut back, 0 bases at V and 6 bases at J, with 2 bases in the middle. Germline V lookup: CDR1 KGHDR, CDR2 SFDVKD. In DNA, the CDR3 is TGTGCCACCAGTGATTTGCGCGAGCAGTACGTC. This encodes CATSDLREQYV.

This clonotype was picked up one time. CDR3 coding DNA: TGTGCCACCAGTGATTCCACTAGCGGGAGGAGTAGCTCCTACAATGAGCAGTTCTTC. Protein product: CATSDSTSGRSSSYNEQFF. The V call is TRBV24-1, the J call TRBJ2-1; TRBD2 aligns across 12 bases. The germline V gene has CDR1 KGHDR and CDR2 SFDVKD. This CDR3 has 19 residues. J gave up 0 bases and V 2 bases, and 7 bases lay outside the gene matches.

Only a few counts were recorded for this clonotype. The V call is TRBV6-2 or TRBV6-3, the J call TRBJ2-7, with D uncertain. This CDR3 has 11 residues. V lost 2 bases and J 3 bases, leaving 2 bases between the germline ends. Germline V CDR1 and CDR2: MNHEY, SVGEGT. CDR3 region: CASSYNYEQYF. The CDR3 DNA reads as TGTGCCAGCAGTTACAACTACGAGCAGTACTTC.

V gene TRBV11-2 combines with J gene TRBJ2-1, with D possibly called TRBD1 or TRBD2 (6 bases each). The CDR3 length is 18 residues. Germline V gene data show CDR1 as SGHAT and CDR2 as FQNNGV. Trimming cost V 0 bases and J 0 bases, with 15 bases left between them. Here the CDR3 DNA reads TGTGCCAGCAGCTTAGAGCACGGGGGCCTGAGCTCCTACAATGAGCAGTTCTTC. Translation: CASSLEHGGLSSYNEQFF. The whole variable domain, filled in from reference TRBV11-2 and TRBJ2-1, reads EAGVAQSPRYKIIEKRQSVAFWCNPISGHATLYWYQQILGQGPKLLIQFQNNGVVDDSQLPKDRFSAERLKGVDSTLKIQPAKLEDSAVYLCASSLEHGGLSSYNEQFFGPGTRLTVL.

This clonotype was picked up one time. The rearrangement uses TRBV27 and TRBJ2-2, with D unresolved. The germline V gene has CDR1 MNHEY and CDR2 SMNVEV (reference sequence). There are 14 residues in the CDR3. V lost 6 bases and J 6 bases, leaving 14 bases between the germline ends. CDR3 sequence reads: CASSPMRPPGELFF. The CDR3 bases are TGTGCCAGCAGCCCCATGCGGCCGCCCGGGGAGCTGTTTTTT.